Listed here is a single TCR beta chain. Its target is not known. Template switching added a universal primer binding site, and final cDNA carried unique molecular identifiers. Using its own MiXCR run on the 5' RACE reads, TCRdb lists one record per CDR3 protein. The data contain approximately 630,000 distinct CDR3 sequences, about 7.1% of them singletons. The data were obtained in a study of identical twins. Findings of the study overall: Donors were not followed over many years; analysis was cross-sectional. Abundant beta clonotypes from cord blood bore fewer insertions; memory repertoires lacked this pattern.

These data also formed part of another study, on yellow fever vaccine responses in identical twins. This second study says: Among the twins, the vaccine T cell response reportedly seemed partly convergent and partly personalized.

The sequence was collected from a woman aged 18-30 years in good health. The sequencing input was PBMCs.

Here the CDR3 reads CASSQDWDRGLAEAFF. CDR3 nucleotide sequence: TGTGCCAGCAGCCAAGATTGGGACAGGGGGCTCGCTGAAGCTTTCTTT. The chain carries TRBV3-1 and TRBJ1-1; TRBD1 agrees at 12 bases. This CDR3 spans 16 amino acids. Per the germline V gene, CDR1 is LGHDT and CDR2 is YNNKEL (reference sequence). Trimming took 0 bases from V and 6 from J; bases not matched to a gene: 5.